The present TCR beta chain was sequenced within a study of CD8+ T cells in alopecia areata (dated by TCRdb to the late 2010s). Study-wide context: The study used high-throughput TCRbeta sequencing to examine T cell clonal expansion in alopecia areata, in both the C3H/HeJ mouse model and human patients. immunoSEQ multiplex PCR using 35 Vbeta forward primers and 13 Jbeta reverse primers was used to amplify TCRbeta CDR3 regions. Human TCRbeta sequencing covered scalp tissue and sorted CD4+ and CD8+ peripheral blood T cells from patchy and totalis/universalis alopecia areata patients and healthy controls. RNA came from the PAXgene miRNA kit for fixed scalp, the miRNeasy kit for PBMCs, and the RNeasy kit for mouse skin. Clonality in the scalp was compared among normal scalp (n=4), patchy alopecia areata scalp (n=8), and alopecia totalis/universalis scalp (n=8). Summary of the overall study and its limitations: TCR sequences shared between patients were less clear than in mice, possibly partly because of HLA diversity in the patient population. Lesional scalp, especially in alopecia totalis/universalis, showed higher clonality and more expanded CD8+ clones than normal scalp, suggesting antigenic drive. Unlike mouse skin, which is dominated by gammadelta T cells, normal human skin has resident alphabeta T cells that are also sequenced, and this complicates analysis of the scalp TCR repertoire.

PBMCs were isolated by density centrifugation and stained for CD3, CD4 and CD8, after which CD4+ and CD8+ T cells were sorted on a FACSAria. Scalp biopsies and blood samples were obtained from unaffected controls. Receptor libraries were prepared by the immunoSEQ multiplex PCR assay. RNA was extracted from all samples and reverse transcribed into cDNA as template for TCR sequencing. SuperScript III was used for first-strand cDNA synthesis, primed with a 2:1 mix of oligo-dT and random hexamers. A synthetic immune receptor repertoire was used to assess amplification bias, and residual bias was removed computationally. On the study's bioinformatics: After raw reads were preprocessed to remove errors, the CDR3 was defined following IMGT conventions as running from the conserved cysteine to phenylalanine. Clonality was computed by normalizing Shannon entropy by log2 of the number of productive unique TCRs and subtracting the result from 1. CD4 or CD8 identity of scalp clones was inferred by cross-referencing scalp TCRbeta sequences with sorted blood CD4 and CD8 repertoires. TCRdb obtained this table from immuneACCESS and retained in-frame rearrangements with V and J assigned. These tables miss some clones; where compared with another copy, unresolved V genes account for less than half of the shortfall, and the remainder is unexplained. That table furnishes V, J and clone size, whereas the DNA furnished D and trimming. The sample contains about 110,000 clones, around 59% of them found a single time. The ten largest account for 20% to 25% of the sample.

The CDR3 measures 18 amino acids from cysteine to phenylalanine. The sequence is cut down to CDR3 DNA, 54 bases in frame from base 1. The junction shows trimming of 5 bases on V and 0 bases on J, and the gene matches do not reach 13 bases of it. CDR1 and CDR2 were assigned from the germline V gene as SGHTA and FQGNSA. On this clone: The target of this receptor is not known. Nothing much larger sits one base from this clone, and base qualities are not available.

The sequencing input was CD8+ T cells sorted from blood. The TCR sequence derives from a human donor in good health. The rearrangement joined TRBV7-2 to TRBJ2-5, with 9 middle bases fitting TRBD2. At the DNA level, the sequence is TGTGCCAGCAGCCAAAAGTTAGCGGGGGATCCCTACCAAGAGACCCAGTACTTC. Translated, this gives CASSQKLAGDPYQETQYF.